The 20 T cell receptor beta chains presented below share a single source sample, sequenced in a study of technical replicates of blood from several donors. Profiling relied on immunoSEQ multiplex PCR, and the TCRdb table lists in-frame clones only, not all of them. The repertoire holds tens of thousands of clones, with roughly 92% as singletons. Sequencing was carried out using T cells isolated from PBMCs. The receptors come from a human donor in good health.

J is TRBJ2-5 and V is TRBV14; 10 nucleotides match TRBD1. V gave up 5 bases and J gave up 5 bases; unmatched junction bases: 11. The CDR3 runs to 16 residues. Germline loops: CDR1 SGHDN, CDR2 FVKESK. The CDR3 bases are TGTGCCAGCAGCGGGACAGGGGAGTTTTATAGTGAGACCCAGTACTTC. Translating it yields CASSGTGEFYSETQYF.

This chain links TRBV4-1 with TRBJ2-1; 8 nucleotides agree with TRBD1. V dropped 5 bases and J dropped 4; count of bases not matched to a gene: 7. Looked up from germline, CDR1 is MGHRA and CDR2 is YSYEKL. CDR3 size: 15 residues. CDR3 DNA sequence: TGCGCCAGCAGCTACGACAGGGGCGTTTACAATGAGCAGTTCTTC. This sequence encodes CASSYDRGVYNEQFF.

The chain combines TRBV28 with TRBJ2-5; 7 bases map to TRBD2. Germline CDR1 MDHEN, CDR2 SYDVKM. CDR3 size: 12 residues. Trimming cost V 3 bases and J 5 bases; bases outside gene matches: 0. Here the CDR3 DNA reads TGTGCCAGCAGTTTGCGGGGGGAGACCCAGTACTTC. Its translation: CASSLRGETQYF. Variable domain in full (rest from reference TRBV28 and TRBJ2-5): DVKVTQSSRYLVKRTGEKVFLECVQDMDHENMFWYRQDPGLGLRLIYFSYDVKMKEKGDIPEGYSVSREKKERFSLILESASTNQTSMYLCASSLRGETQYFGPGTRLLVL.

The V call is TRBV28, the J call TRBJ1-3; 7 positions match TRBD1. This CDR3 has 14 residues. The germline V gene has CDR1 MDHEN and CDR2 SYDVKM. J gave up 2 bases and V 4 bases, and 2 bases lay outside the gene matches. DNA for the CDR3: TGTGCCAGCAGTTGGACAGGTACTGGAAACACCATATATTTT. It encodes CASSWTGTGNTIYF.

This chain joins TRBV6-5 and TRBJ1-2, with 9 bases lining up with TRBD1. Germline loops: CDR1 MNHEY, CDR2 SVGAGI. The CDR3 extends over 14 amino acids. After removal of 6 bases from V and 5 bases from J, the junction contained 7 bases not matched to a gene. CDR3 loop: CASRRQGVLYGYTF. The DNA for the CDR3 is TGTGCCAGCAGACGACAGGGGGTTCTATATGGCTACACCTTC.

The V gene is TRBV19, the J gene TRBJ2-7, with no clear D. This CDR3 contains 11 residues. Looked up from germline, CDR1 is LNHDA and CDR2 is SQIVND (reference sequence). V dropped 5 bases and J dropped 8 bases, with 10 bases sitting between them. The CDR3 protein is CASSFGQQQYF. DNA of the CDR3: TGTGCCAGTAGTTTTGGGCAGCAGCAGTACTTC. The full variable domain, rest sourced from reference TRBV19 and TRBJ2-7, is DGGITQSPKYLFRKEGQNVTLSCEQNLNHDAMYWYRQDPGQGLRLIYYSQIVNDFQKGDIAEGYSVSREKKESFPLTVTSAQKNPTAFYLCASSFGQQQYFGPGTRLTVT.

The rearrangement uses TRBV19 and TRBJ2-1; 11 bases are shared with TRBD2. The CDR3 runs 16 residues. V lost 6 bases and J lost 0; bases outside the gene matches: 4. Germline V gene data show CDR1 as LNHDA and CDR2 as SQIVND (reference sequence). CDR3 bases: TGTGCCAGTAGGGGACTAGCGGTTTCCTCCTACAATGAGCAGTTCTTC. Its protein is CASRGLAVSSYNEQFF.

The genes are TRBV10-3 and TRBJ1-3; tentative D call: TRBD1 (5 bases). Looked up from germline, CDR1 is ENHRY and CDR2 is SYGVKD. This CDR3 region has 16 residues. Between the trimmed V and J ends, which lost 4 bases and 0 bases, there was a span of 13 bases. This CDR3 reads CAISVGDILSGNTIYF. Written as DNA, the CDR3 is TGTGCCATCAGTGTAGGGGATATCCTCTCTGGAAACACCATATATTTT.

The rearrangement uses TRBV29-1 and TRBJ2-7, with unresolved D. The CDR3 length is 11 residues. V lost 8 bases and J 4 bases, leaving 12 bases between the germline ends. Looked up from germline, CDR1 is SQVTM and CDR2 is ANQGSEA. CDR3 region: CSYTVQYEQYF. In DNA form, the CDR3 reads TGCAGCTATACAGTACAGTACGAGCAGTACTTC.

The chain is built from TRBV4-1 and TRBJ2-7; 9 bases line up with TRBD2. The CDR3 loop spans 14 amino acids. Germline V gene data show CDR1 as MGHRA and CDR2 as YSYEKL. V was clipped by 4 bases and J by 7 bases; unmatched bases: 8. In DNA, the CDR3 is TGCGCCAGCAGCCCCTTAGCGGGAGTACCAGAGCAGTACTTC. It codes for CASSPLAGVPEQYF.

This clone was counted a single time. V usage is TRBV29-1 and J usage is TRBJ2-1, with TRBD2 identical over 14 bases. This CDR3 contains 14 residues. Germline loops: CDR1 SQVTM, CDR2 ANQGSEA. The ends lost 7 bases at V and 6 bases at J; junction bases unmatched: 5. CDR3 loop: CSAQGLAGANEQFF. The CDR3 DNA sequence: TGCAGCGCCCAGGGACTAGCGGGAGCCAATGAGCAGTTCTTC.

The rearrangement links TRBV10-3 to TRBJ2-2, with 10 bases matching TRBD2. V was clipped by 11 bases and J by 6 bases; unmatched bases: 3. This CDR3 contains 12 residues. Germline V gene data show CDR1 as ENHRY and CDR2 as SYGVKD. The CDR3 is CASSGSAGELFF. CDR3 sequence (DNA): TGTGCCTCTAGCGGGAGCGCCGGGGAGCTGTTTTTT.

In this sample, this clone turned up once. This chain links TRBV21-1 with TRBJ2-1; the table's D gene call, TRBD1, was not cross checked with the DNA. TRBV21-1 is termed a pseudogene. This CDR3 is built from 17 residues. The CDR3 here is CASSKEKDRGYNNEQFF. The CDR3 DNA sequence: TGTGCCAGCAGCAAAGAGAAGGACAGGGGCTACAACAATGAGCAGTTCTTC.

The chain carries TRBV4-3 and TRBJ2-3, with unresolved D. V lost 2 bases, J lost 2 bases, and 14 bases lay in between. The CDR3 is made up of 16 amino acids. Germline V gives CDR1 LGHNA, CDR2 YSLEER. The CDR3 here is CASSQFNSFYTDTQYF. The DNA for the CDR3 is TGCGCCAGCAGCCAATTCAACTCATTCTACACAGATACGCAGTATTTT.

This rearrangement joins TRBV6-5 to TRBJ1-2; the D is unclear. The CDR3 runs to 13 residues. Germline V gene data show CDR1 as MNHEY and CDR2 as SVGAGI. Trimming took off 0 bases at V and 7 bases at J, with 9 bases between the two ends. The CDR3 DNA follows: TGTGCCAGCAGTTACTCGAGAGGGATTGGCTACACCTTC. Translating gives CASSYSRGIGYTF.

The J gene is TRBJ2-1, the V gene TRBV5-4, with 7 bases identical to TRBD2. This CDR3 region has 16 residues. Unmatched junction bases numbered 7, after V lost 4 bases and J lost 0 bases. Germline CDR1 is SGHNT and CDR2 is YYREEE (reference sequence). The CDR3 DNA sequence: TGTGCCAGCAGCCCTACGACTAGCCTCTCCTACAATGAGCAGTTCTTC. Its protein product is CASSPTTSLSYNEQFF.

The chain uses TRBV10-3 and TRBJ2-1; 11 positions agree with TRBD2. Germline V gives CDR1 ENHRY, CDR2 SYGVKD. This CDR3 spans 15 amino acids. V lost 5 bases, J lost 4 bases, and 4 bases stayed unmatched. CDR3 residues: CAISLTSGIYNEQFF. DNA for the CDR3: TGTGCCATCAGTCTGACTAGCGGGATATACAATGAGCAGTTCTTC.

The rearrangement links TRBV7-9 to TRBJ2-2, with 7 bases aligning to TRBD1. Losses at the gene ends were 4 bases for V and 6 bases for J; bases not matched to a gene: 8. The CDR3 length is 15 residues. Per the germline V gene, CDR1 is SEHNR and CDR2 is FQNEAQ (reference sequence). The CDR3 DNA sequence: TGTGCCAGCAGCTCCCGGACAGGCGTGGCCGGGGAGCTGTTTTTT. It yields the protein CASSSRTGVAGELFF.

This CDR3 reads CASSATDRGPNTEAFF. The CDR3, as DNA: TGTGCCAGCAGCGCTACTGACAGGGGGCCTAACACTGAAGCTTTCTTT. The V gene is TRBV7-9, the J gene TRBJ1-1; 10 bases are shared with TRBD1. Unmatched junction bases numbered 8, after V lost 5 bases and J lost 2 bases. Germline-derived CDR1 and CDR2 are SEHNR and FQNEAQ (reference sequence). CDR3 length: 16 residues.

This clone was counted a single time. V usage is TRBV19 and J usage is TRBJ2-7, with D tentatively TRBD1 (5 bases). The length of the CDR3 is 17 residues. Trimming stripped 4 bases from V and 3 bases from J, with 22 bases between. The germline V gene has CDR1 LNHDA and CDR2 SQIVND (reference sequence). The CDR3 protein is CASSNYKLDSPGYEQYF. CDR3 DNA sequence: TGTGCCAGTAGTAATTATAAACTTGACAGCCCGGGCTACGAGCAGTACTTC.